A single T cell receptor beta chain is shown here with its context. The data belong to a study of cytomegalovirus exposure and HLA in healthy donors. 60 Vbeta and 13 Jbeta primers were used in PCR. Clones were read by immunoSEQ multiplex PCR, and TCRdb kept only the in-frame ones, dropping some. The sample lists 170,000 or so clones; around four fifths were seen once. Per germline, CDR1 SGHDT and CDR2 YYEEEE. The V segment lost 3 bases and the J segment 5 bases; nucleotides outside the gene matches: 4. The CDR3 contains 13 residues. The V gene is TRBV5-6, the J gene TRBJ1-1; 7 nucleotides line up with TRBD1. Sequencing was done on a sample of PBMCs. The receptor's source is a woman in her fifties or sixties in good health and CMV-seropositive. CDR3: CASSSTGWTEAFF. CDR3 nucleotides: TGTGCCAGCAGCTCGACAGGGTGGACTGAAGCTTTCTTT. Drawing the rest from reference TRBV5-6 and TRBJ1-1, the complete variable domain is DAGVTQSPTHLIKTRGQQVTLRCSPKSGHDTVSWYQQALGQGPQFIFQYYEEEERQRGNFPDRFSGHQFPNYSSELNVNALLLGDSALYLCASSSTGWTEAFFGQGTRLTVV.